A single sample gave rise to the 29 T cell receptor beta chains below, sequenced in a study of OX40 agonist ivuxolimab in advanced cancers. The method was immunoSEQ multiplex PCR; TCRdb's version includes in-frame clones alone and lacks a portion of them. The repertoire has fewer than 100,000 clones, 70% to 85% of them found once; the top ten carry roughly 1.6%. Sequencing was performed on CD4+ or CD8+ T cells sorted from blood, taken in a trial of the OX40 agonist ivuxolimab. All receptors derive from an adult with an advanced solid tumor such as melanoma, head and neck, liver or kidney cancer.

This sequence joins TRBV7-2 and TRBJ2-7; a weak D match, TRBD2 (6 bases). Trimming took off 5 bases at V and 3 bases at J, with 14 bases between the two ends. CDR1 SGHTA and CDR2 FQGNSA come from the germline V gene. The CDR3 contains 14 residues. In DNA, the CDR3 is TGTGCCAGCAGCGTGGGGGACTTACTCTACGAGCAGTACTTC. Translating gives CASSVGDLLYEQYF.

The table lists this clone with a few counts. This chain uses TRBV27 with TRBJ1-6; no clear D gene. V lost 3 bases to trimming and J lost 5 bases, with 8 bases between them. The CDR3 has 14 amino acids. The V gene's germline CDR1 is MNHEY and CDR2 SMNVEV (reference sequence). The CDR3 reads CASSFLRDNSPLHF. The CDR3 DNA is TGTGCCAGCAGTTTTTTACGAGATAATTCACCCCTCCACTTT.

CDR3 sequence reads: CASSLLGDEQFF. The CDR3, as DNA: TGTGCCAGCAGTTTATTAGGGGATGAGCAGTTCTTC. The rearrangement joins TRBV27 to TRBJ2-1; possible D gene TRBD1, 5 bases. Germline V gene data show CDR1 as MNHEY and CDR2 as SMNVEV (reference sequence). V dropped 1 base and J dropped 8 bases, with 6 bases sitting between them. The CDR3 is made up of 12 amino acids.

The V and J genes are TRBV19 and TRBJ2-6; TRBD2 matches 13 bases. Germline trimming cut 10 bases from V and 0 bases from J; bases unmatched to any gene: 3. The germline gives CDR1 LNHDA, CDR2 SQIVND (reference sequence). CDR3 size: 16 residues. The CDR3 reads CATRLAGGSGANVLTF. CDR3 bases: TGTGCCACCAGACTAGCGGGGGGCTCTGGGGCCAACGTCCTGACTTTC.

The chain links TRBV7-6 to TRBJ2-3, with D possibly being TRBD1 or TRBD2 (5 bases each). The V gene's germline CDR1 is SGHVS and CDR2 FNYEAQ. The CDR3 runs to 14 residues. Deletions cut 3 bases from V and 8 bases from J, with 15 bases between. CDR3 DNA sequence: TGTGCCAGCAGCTTTAGGGGTGCCGGAGGTACGCAGTATTTT. As protein: CASSFRGAGGTQYF.

The chain is built from TRBV13 and TRBJ2-5; no definite D call. Deletions cut 6 bases from V and 5 bases from J, with 13 bases between. The CDR3 contains 13 residues. CDR1 is PRHDT, CDR2 FYEKMQ, per germline (reference sequence). The CDR3 region is CASRPPGQETQYF. CDR3 coding DNA: TGTGCCAGCAGACCTCCCGGGCAGGAGACCCAGTACTTC.

This clone has just one count. The rearrangement links TRBV30 to TRBJ2-7, with D perhaps matching TRBD2 (6 bases). The CDR3 has 10 amino acids. The germline V and J ends were trimmed by 4 bases and 7 bases, with 8 bases remaining between them. In germline, CDR1 is GTSNPN, CDR2 SVGIG (reference sequence). This chain's CDR3 is CAWMGREQYF. The CDR3, as DNA: TGTGCCTGGATGGGGAGGGAGCAGTACTTC. Together with reference TRBV30 and TRBJ2-7, the CDR3 gives the full variable domain: SQTIHQWPATLVQPVGSPLSLECTVEGTSNPNLYWYRQAAGRGLQLLFYSVGIGQISSEVPQNLSASRPQDRQFILSSKKLLLSDSGFYLCAWMGREQYFGPGTRLTVT.

V usage is TRBV30 and J usage is TRBJ1-2; D possibly corresponds to TRBD1 (5 bases). The CDR3 loop spans 13 amino acids. V gave up 2 bases and J gave up 3 bases, with 10 bases separating them. Germline V gene lookup returns CDR1 GTSNPN and CDR2 SVGIG (reference sequence). The CDR3 region is CAWSKGFDYGYTF. CDR3 in DNA: TGTGCCTGGAGTAAGGGGTTTGACTATGGCTACACCTTC. Supplemented by reference TRBV30 and TRBJ1-2, the full variable domain reads SQTIHQWPATLVQPVGSPLSLECTVEGTSNPNLYWYRQAAGRGLQLLFYSVGIGQISSEVPQNLSASRPQDRQFILSSKKLLLSDSGFYLCAWSKGFDYGYTFGSGTRLTVV.

The chain carries TRBV18 and TRBJ1-1, with D maybe TRBD1 (5 bases). Germline CDR1 and CDR2: KGHSH and LQKENI. The CDR3 is 13 residues long. Trimming shortened V by 0 bases and J by 8 bases, and 10 bases separated the two germline ends. CDR3 nucleotides: TGTGCCAGCTCACCACCAGGGCGGGGGGAAGCTTTCTTT. Its translation is CASSPPGRGEAFF. Combining the CDR3 with reference TRBV18 and TRBJ1-1 gives the whole variable domain NAGVMQNPRHLVRRRGQEARLRCSPMKGHSHVYWYRQLPEEGLKFMVYLQKENIIDESGMPKERFSAEFPKEGPSILRIQQVVRGDSAAYFCASSPPGRGEAFFGQGTRLTVV.

This clone is a singleton in its sample. Here the CDR3 reads CASSLTGSGNTIYF. The CDR3 DNA sequence: TGTGCCAGCAGCTTGACAGGGAGTGGAAACACCATATATTTT. This chain connects TRBV7-2 to TRBJ1-3, with 7 bases identical to TRBD1. Germline V gene lookup returns CDR1 SGHTA and CDR2 FQGNSA. Trimming at V came to 3 bases and at J to 3 bases, leaving 2 bases not matched to a gene. This CDR3 spans 14 amino acids.

The chain links TRBV6-5 to TRBJ2-3; 10 bases match TRBD2. The junction had 3 bases not matched to a gene; V was cut back by 8 bases and J by 1 base. The V gene's germline CDR1 is MNHEY and CDR2 SVGAGI. The CDR3 covers 14 residues. The CDR3 DNA sequence: TGTGCCAGCTGGCTAGCGGGAGGCACAGATACGCAGTATTTT. This gives the protein CASWLAGGTDTQYF.

The chain has TRBV4-1 and TRBJ2-7; TRBD1 matches 9 bases. V dropped 1 base and J dropped 2; count of bases not matched to a gene: 9. This CDR3 contains 17 residues. The V gene's germline CDR1 is MGHRA and CDR2 YSYEKL. DNA for the CDR3: TGCGCCAGCAGCCAAGGGGGTAGTTGGGACAGGGCCTACGAGCAGTACTTC. Translating gives CASSQGGSWDRAYEQYF.

V usage is TRBV10-3 and J usage is TRBJ2-2, with TRBD1 matching 8 bases. CDR1 and CDR2 from the germline V gene are ENHRY and SYGVKD. The ends lost 6 bases at V and 0 bases at J; junction bases unmatched: 3. The CDR3 has 15 residues. The CDR3 is CAIRLDRANTGELFF. DNA of the CDR3: TGTGCCATCAGATTGGACAGGGCGAACACCGGGGAGCTGTTTTTT.

The V call is TRBV5-6, the J call TRBJ2-1, with a possible D match to TRBD2 (6 bases). Trimming removed 1 base from V and 6 bases from J, with 14 bases in between. CDR1 SGHDT and CDR2 YYEEEE come from the germline V gene. The CDR3 sequence is 15 residues long. CDR3 sequence reads: CASSLLASVLNEQFF. The CDR3 bases are TGTGCCAGCAGCTTGTTGGCTAGCGTTCTCAATGAGCAGTTCTTC.

The chain combines TRBV7-3 with TRBJ2-5, with D possibly called TRBD1 or TRBD2 (6 bases each). There are 16 residues in the CDR3. CDR1 SGHTA and CDR2 FQGTGA come from the germline V gene. Trimming shortened V by 8 bases and J by 4 bases, and 23 bases separated the two germline ends. The CDR3 DNA reads as TGTGCCAGCGGCAGGGGAGGAGGGGGGACCGGAGAGACCCAGTACTTC. Residues: CASGRGGGGTGETQYF.

Comments on this clone: The sample has other DNA sequences that encode this CDR3 too. The chain links TRBV11-2 to TRBJ1-1; D remains unclear. With 1 base removed from V and 2 bases from J, the gap between germline ends came to 5 bases. The CDR3 extends over 13 amino acids. Per the germline V gene, CDR1 is SGHAT and CDR2 is FQNNGV. DNA for the CDR3: TGTGCCAGCAGCTTAGGGAGAAACACTGAAGCTTTCTTT. The encoded protein is CASSLGRNTEAFF.

The V and J genes are TRBV15 and TRBJ2-7; perhaps TRBD1 as D (5 bases). CDR1 and CDR2 (germline): LNHNV, YYDKDF (reference sequence). The CDR3 runs to 14 residues. The V end lost 0 bases, the J end lost 5 bases, and 11 bases lay between the germline ends. CDR3 sequence: CATSRDFRVHEQYF. In DNA, the CDR3 is TGTGCCACCAGCAGAGATTTCAGGGTCCACGAGCAGTACTTC.

V usage is TRBV21-1 and J usage is TRBJ2-1; the table's TRBD2 call for D was not verified on the DNA. TRBV21-1 is deemed a pseudogene. The CDR3 extends over 20 amino acids. CDR3 bases: TGTGCCAGCAGCAAAGAAGAGACTAGCGGGAGGAAATACGGGTACAATGAGCAGTTCTTC. Encoded protein: CASSKEETSGRKYGYNEQFF.

The V call is TRBV10-3, the J call TRBJ1-2; 8 bases are shared with TRBD1. This CDR3 comprises 15 residues. The J segment lost 7 bases and the V segment lost 4 bases, leaving 11 bases of the junction unmatched. Germline CDR1 reads ENHRY; CDR2 reads SYGVKD. In DNA form, the CDR3 reads TGTGCCATCAGTGTTGCATCAGGGGGCTTCGCTGGCTACACCTTC. Its protein product is CAISVASGGFAGYTF.

The J gene is TRBJ2-2, the V gene TRBV11-3; D remains ambiguous. There are 14 residues in the CDR3. Trimming took 4 bases from V and 4 from J, leaving 10 bases between them. CDR1 is SGHNT, CDR2 YENEEA, per germline. The CDR3 DNA is TGTGCCAGCAGCTCGTATTGGGGCACCGGGGAGCTGTTTTTT. It yields the protein CASSSYWGTGELFF.

This chain connects TRBV7-8 to TRBJ1-1; D is ambiguous. Between the trimmed V and J ends, which lost 4 bases and 4 bases, there was a span of 13 bases. The germline V gene encodes CDR1 SGHVS and CDR2 FQNEAQ. The CDR3 consists of 14 residues. The chain's CDR3 is CASSSASPFTEAFF. Written as DNA, the CDR3 is TGTGCCAGCAGCTCGGCAAGCCCATTCACTGAAGCTTTCTTT.

This sequence joins TRBV10-1 and TRBJ1-1, with 9 nucleotides matching TRBD1. Germline lookup yields CDR1 WNHNN and CDR2 SYGVQD (reference sequence). The CDR3 sequence is 14 residues long. The ends lost 5 bases at V and 5 bases at J; junction bases unmatched: 6. The CDR3 DNA is TGCGCCAGCAGTCCTAACAGGGGGCGGACTGAAGCTTTCTTT. This sequence encodes CASSPNRGRTEAFF.

The rearrangement links TRBV6-5 to TRBJ2-2; D is possibly TRBD1 or TRBD2 (6 bases each). The CDR3 extends over 14 amino acids. V was pared by 8 bases and J by 2 bases, with 12 bases between. Germline CDR1 and CDR2: MNHEY and SVGAGI. CDR3 sequence (DNA): TGTGCCAGCTGGTGGGGGGCCAACACCGGGGAGCTGTTTTTT. It yields the protein CASWWGANTGELFF.

The chain uses TRBV28 and TRBJ2-4; D unresolved. The length of the CDR3 is 16 residues. The V end lost 3 bases, the J end lost 2 bases, and 14 bases lay between the germline ends. Per the germline V gene, CDR1 is MDHEN and CDR2 is SYDVKM. The CDR3 coding sequence is TGTGCCAGCAGTTTCAGTCTCGGGCTCCCCAAAAACATTCAGTACTTC. Residues: CASSFSLGLPKNIQYF.

The V and J genes are TRBV4-1 and TRBJ2-5; TRBD2 matches 9 bases. The CDR3 is made up of 15 amino acids. Trimming took 0 bases from V and 5 from J; bases not matched to a gene: 4. Germline values: CDR1 MGHRA, CDR2 YSYEKL. In nucleotides, the CDR3 is TGCGCCAGCAGCCAAGATAGGACTAGCGTGGAGACCCAGTACTTC. Amino acid sequence: CASSQDRTSVETQYF.

J is TRBJ2-5 and V is TRBV7-6; TRBD1 agrees at 9 bases. Germline V gene lookup returns CDR1 SGHVS and CDR2 FNYEAQ. V dropped 2 bases and J dropped 5; count of bases not matched to a gene: 9. The CDR3 runs 16 residues. The CDR3, as DNA: TGTGCCAGCAGCTTATGGCCGGGACAGGGTACCGAGACCCAGTACTTC. Its protein product is CASSLWPGQGTETQYF.

The genes are TRBV5-4 and TRBJ2-7; TRBD2 matches at 8 bases. CDR1 SGHNT and CDR2 YYREEE come from the germline V gene (reference sequence). The CDR3 spans 16 residues. V gave up 4 bases and J gave up 1 base; unmatched junction bases: 10. CDR3: CASSPPRRGASYEQYF. For the CDR3, the DNA is TGTGCCAGCAGCCCCCCTCGGCGGGGGGCTTCCTACGAGCAGTACTTC.

The chain joins TRBV9 to TRBJ2-2, with 12 bases matching TRBD1. After removal of 0 bases from V and 3 bases from J, the junction contained 3 bases not matched to a gene. Germline V gene lookup returns CDR1 SGDLS and CDR2 YYNGEE. This CDR3 comprises 17 residues. DNA for the CDR3: TGTGCCAGCAGCGTAGAAGGGACAGGGGGCTACACCGGGGAGCTGTTTTTT. This gives the protein CASSVEGTGGYTGELFF.

The sample holds a few counts of this clone. The chain links TRBV30 to TRBJ1-4; unclear D gene. Trimming stripped 0 bases from V and 8 bases from J, with 10 bases between. The CDR3 consists of 13 residues. Per germline, CDR1 GTSNPN and CDR2 SVGIG (reference sequence). In nucleotides, the CDR3 is TGTGCCTGGAGTGTAAGGGTAGCCGAAAAACTGTTTTTT. Amino acids: CAWSVRVAEKLFF. The full variable domain, rest sourced from reference TRBV30 and TRBJ1-4, is SQTIHQWPATLVQPVGSPLSLECTVEGTSNPNLYWYRQAAGRGLQLLFYSVGIGQISSEVPQNLSASRPQDRQFILSSKKLLLSDSGFYLCAWSVRVAEKLFFGSGTQLSVL.